The next 27 T cell receptor beta chains were all read from a single sample in a study of radiotherapy plus CTLA-4 blockade in lung cancer. TCRdb's copy holds only in-frame clones and misses some; the assay was immunoSEQ multiplex PCR. The data show tens of thousands of clones, around 78% seen once. Sample: peripheral blood, taken from a patient treated with radiotherapy plus ipilimumab. The receptors originated from a human donor with non-small cell lung cancer who had a partial response to radiotherapy plus ipilimumab. Some clones in this sample may be carry-over from other donors' samples.

The V and J genes are TRBV6-5 and TRBJ2-7; TRBD2 matches 8 bases. The CDR3 is 13 amino acids. Germline trimming cut 6 bases from V and 6 bases from J; bases unmatched to any gene: 7. Looked up from germline, CDR1 is MNHEY and CDR2 is SVGAGI. This chain's CDR3 is CASSGTSRFEQYF. The CDR3 DNA sequence: TGTGCCAGCAGCGGGACTAGTAGGTTCGAGCAGTACTTC.

The chain couples TRBV10-3 to TRBJ1-1, with D unresolved. CDR3 length: 12 residues. Trimming removed 7 bases at V and 3 bases at J, with 9 bases between. CDR1 is ENHRY and CDR2 is SYGVKD in the germline V gene. DNA of the CDR3: TGTGCCATCAAATCCGGGGACACTGAAGCTTTCTTT. Its translation: CAIKSGDTEAFF.

V usage is TRBV27 and J usage is TRBJ1-1; no clear D gene. Trimming took off 6 bases at V and 3 bases at J, with 11 bases between the two ends. This CDR3 is built from 13 residues. The germline CDR1 and CDR2 sequences are MNHEY and SMNVEV (reference sequence). The CDR3 is CASSQQRDTEAFF. The CDR3 region has the DNA TGTGCCAGCAGCCAACAGAGGGACACTGAAGCTTTCTTT.

This clone was counted between two and nine times. The chain combines TRBV25-1 with TRBJ2-5; 7 bases fit TRBD2. There are 14 residues in the CDR3. The V gene end was trimmed by 4 bases and the J gene end by 5 bases; junction bases not matched to a gene: 7. The V gene's germline CDR1 is MGHDK and CDR2 SYGVNS. The DNA for the CDR3 is TGTGCCAGCAGTGCGGCGGGAGCGGGGGAGACCCAGTACTTC. The encoded protein is CASSAAGAGETQYF.

This clone was recorded a few times. The V gene is TRBV7-6, the J gene TRBJ2-1; maybe TRBD1 (5 bases). With 4 bases removed from V and 9 bases from J, the gap between germline ends came to 13 bases. Germline-derived CDR1 and CDR2 are SGHVS and FNYEAQ. The CDR3 extends over 13 amino acids. The CDR3 reads CASSSGAYSEQFF. The CDR3 region has the DNA TGTGCCAGCAGCTCTGGGGCATATTCTGAGCAGTTCTTC. Complete variable domain (other parts from reference TRBV7-6 and TRBJ2-1): GAGVSQSPRYKVTKRGQDVALRCDPISGHVSLYWYRQALGQGPEFLTYFNYEAQQDKSGLPNDRFSAERPEGSISTLTIQRTEQRDSAMYRCASSSGAYSEQFFGPGTRLTVL.

The rearrangement joins TRBV5-8 to TRBJ1-2; D is possibly TRBD1 (5 bases). This CDR3 is built from 15 residues. Germline-derived CDR1 and CDR2 are SGHTS and YDEGEE. V lost 3 bases and J lost 0, with 12 bases in between. The CDR3 loop is CASSSRQFSNYGYTF. CDR3 sequence (DNA): TGTGCCAGCAGCTCAAGACAGTTTTCTAACTATGGCTACACCTTC.

The chain has TRBV10-2 and TRBJ2-1; 7 bases match TRBD2. The CDR3 is 14 amino acids. The germline V gene encodes CDR1 WSHSY and CDR2 SAAADI. The J segment lost 8 bases and the V segment lost 4 bases, leaving 8 bases of the junction unmatched. In nucleotides, the CDR3 is TGCGCCAGCAGTGCGGGGAGGGGTTTGCATGAGCAGTTCTTC. Its protein product is CASSAGRGLHEQFF.

This clone showed up just a few times. This chain links TRBV5-4 with TRBJ2-3, with 11 bases identical to TRBD2. The CDR3 contains 17 residues. Germline values: CDR1 SGHNT, CDR2 YYREEE (reference sequence). V was pared by 2 bases and J by 0 bases, with 5 bases of the junction left unmatched. CDR3 nucleotide sequence: TGTGCCAGCAGCTTCTACGTAGCGGGAGGGAGCACAGATACGCAGTATTTT. This sequence encodes CASSFYVAGGSTDTQYF.

The chain is built from TRBV14 and TRBJ2-7, with D perhaps TRBD2 (5 bases). The CDR3 has 16 residues. Deletions cut 4 bases from V and 3 bases from J, with 19 bases between. The germline V gene has CDR1 SGHDN and CDR2 FVKESK. DNA of the CDR3: TGTGCCAGCAGCCCACAGACTACCCTATTGCGCTACGAGCAGTACTTC. Translation gives CASSPQTTLLRYEQYF.

The chain couples TRBV4-3 to TRBJ1-4; D remains unclear. The CDR3 totals 15 residues. V lost 2 bases to trimming and J lost 7 bases, with 14 bases between them. Germline lookup yields CDR1 LGHNA and CDR2 YSLEER. The DNA of the CDR3 is TGCGCCAGCAGCCAACCGGGAGCCGAGGGTGAAAAACTGTTTTTT. This gives the protein CASSQPGAEGEKLFF.

V is TRBV29-1 and J is TRBJ2-3, with D maybe TRBD2 (6 bases). V was shortened by 7 bases and J by 0 bases, with 17 bases between the two germline ends. From germline, CDR1 is SQVTM and CDR2 ANQGSEA. This CDR3 spans 15 amino acids. The CDR3: CSARRASFSTDTQYF. The CDR3 bases are TGCAGCGCCAGGAGGGCTAGCTTTAGCACAGATACGCAGTATTTT.

The chain employs TRBV27 and TRBJ1-2; perhaps TRBD1 as D (6 bases). In germline, CDR1 is MNHEY, CDR2 SMNVEV (reference sequence). Trimming pared 5 bases from V and 8 bases from J, leaving 15 bases between. This CDR3 is 13 amino acids long. CDR3: CASSPQGHGGYTF. CDR3 in DNA: TGTGCCAGCAGTCCTCAGGGGCATGGAGGCTACACCTTC.

The V call is TRBV7-9, the J call TRBJ1-1; D unresolved. CDR1 and CDR2 (germline): SEHNR, FQNEAQ (reference sequence). CDR3 length equals 13 residues. V gave up 1 base and J gave up 2 bases, with 5 bases separating them. The CDR3 DNA follows: TGTGCCAGCAGCTTAGGAGATAACACTGAAGCTTTCTTT. Amino acid sequence: CASSLGDNTEAFF.

V and J are TRBV2 and TRBJ2-4; 8 bases map to TRBD1. CDR1 and CDR2 from the germline V gene are SNHLY and FYNNEI. The CDR3 has 14 residues. The junction had 9 bases not matched to a gene; V was cut back by 7 bases and J by 7 bases. CDR3 bases: TGTGCCAGCAAGGAGCTACAGGGGGGTAACATTCAGTACTTC. It translates to CASKELQGGNIQYF.

V and J are TRBV28 and TRBJ2-7, with TRBD2 identical over 9 bases. CDR3 length: 15 residues. Trimming removed 10 bases from V and 7 bases from J; junction bases left unmatched: 17. Germline loops: CDR1 MDHEN, CDR2 SYDVKM. The CDR3 region is CATSGVREGPDEQYF. The CDR3 DNA sequence: TGTGCCACCTCGGGGGTGCGGGAGGGCCCCGATGAGCAGTACTTC.

The V and J genes are TRBV2 and TRBJ1-1; no firm D call. V was pared by 8 bases and J by 4 bases, with 14 bases between. This CDR3 spans 13 amino acids. Germline assignment: CDR1 SNHLY and CDR2 FYNNEI. The CDR3 DNA follows: TGTGCCAGCGGAGGGATTGTCGGCACTGAAGCTTTCTTT. Translation: CASGGIVGTEAFF.

This chain connects TRBV5-1 to TRBJ2-5; the D gene is possibly TRBD1 (7 bases). Per germline, CDR1 SGHRS and CDR2 YFSETQ. CDR3 length equals 15 residues. Trimming took 3 bases from V and 5 from J, leaving 17 bases between them. CDR3 sequence (DNA): TGCGCCAGCAGCTCAAGGGGGCCAGGGGGGGAGACCCAGTACTTC. Protein: CASSSRGPGGETQYF. Full variable domain (rest looked up from reference TRBV5-1 and TRBJ2-5): KAGVTQTPRYLIKTRGQQVTLSCSPISGHRSVSWYQQTPGQGLQFLFEYFSETQRNKGNFPGRFSGRQFSNSRSEMNVSTLELGDSALYLCASSSRGPGGETQYFGPGTRLLVL.

This clone was seen more than once but under ten times. CDR3 bases: TGTGCCAGTAGTATGTTGTCAGGGGGCAATCAGCCCCAGCATTTT. Translating gives CASSMLSGGNQPQHF. The chain couples TRBV19 to TRBJ1-5; D perhaps matches TRBD1 (6 bases). V was trimmed by 3 bases and J by 2 bases, leaving 11 bases between them. CDR1 LNHDA and CDR2 SQIVND come from the germline V gene (reference sequence). The CDR3 contains 15 residues.

CDR3 amino acids: CASSLLTEAFF. In nucleotides, the CDR3 is TGTGCCAGCAGCTTACTGACTGAAGCTTTCTTT. J is TRBJ1-1 and V is TRBV7-2; D is unclear. The length of the CDR3 is 11 residues. With 2 bases removed from V and 5 bases from J, the gap between germline ends came to 3 bases. Germline V CDR1 and CDR2: SGHTA, FQGNSA.

This chain uses TRBV10-3 with TRBJ1-3; possible D gene TRBD1, 6 bases. Trimming cost V 10 bases and J 0 bases, with 13 bases left between them. CDR3 length: 14 residues. CDR1 and CDR2 (germline): ENHRY, SYGVKD. DNA of the CDR3: TGTGCCACACAAGAACAGGGCTCTGGAAACACCATATATTTT. This gives the protein CATQEQGSGNTIYF.

The rearrangement uses TRBV10-1 and TRBJ2-1; the match to TRBD1 covers 7 bases. V shed 8 bases, J shed 2 bases, and the junction held 6 bases outside the gene matches. Germline assignment: CDR1 WNHNN and CDR2 SYGVQD (reference sequence). The CDR3 is 14 residues long. DNA for the CDR3: TGCGCCAGCCGGGCAGGGGGAACCTACAATGAGCAGTTCTTC. Translated, it gives CASRAGGTYNEQFF.

V usage is TRBV11-3 and J usage is TRBJ2-2, with D hard to call. V was trimmed by 0 bases and J by 7 bases, leaving 6 bases between them. CDR1 SGHNT and CDR2 YENEEA come from the germline V gene. The CDR3 loop spans 13 amino acids. As DNA, the CDR3 is TGTGCCAGCAGCTTAGAGCTCGGCGGGGAGCTGTTTTTT. This encodes CASSLELGGELFF. Complete variable domain (other parts from reference TRBV11-3 and TRBJ2-2): EAGVVQSPRYKIIEKKQPVAFWCNPISGHNTLYWYLQNLGQGPELLIRYENEEAVDDSQLPKDRFSAERLKGVDSTLKIQPAELGDSAVYLCASSLELGGELFFGEGSRLTVL.

The V call is TRBV2, the J call TRBJ2-7; 9 bases match TRBD2. The CDR3 consists of 15 residues. V shed 4 bases, J shed 5 bases, and the junction held 9 bases outside the gene matches. Germline CDR1 SNHLY, CDR2 FYNNEI. The CDR3 coding sequence is TGTGCCAGCAGTGTTGAGGCGGGGGGGAGGAACGAGCAGTACTTC. Its protein product is CASSVEAGGRNEQYF.

A note on this clone: Additional DNA sequences in this sample encode the identical CDR3. The DNA of the CDR3 is TGTGCCAGCAGACAGGGCAATGAAAAACTGTTTTTT. Encoded protein: CASRQGNEKLFF. V and J are TRBV28 and TRBJ1-4, with a possible D match to TRBD1 (6 bases). The CDR3 extends over 12 amino acids. V was cut by 6 bases and J by 5 bases, with 7 bases left in between. The V gene's germline CDR1 is MDHEN and CDR2 SYDVKM.

This chain's CDR3 is CASARTVQTYQETQYF. The CDR3 DNA follows: TGTGCCAGCGCAAGGACAGTCCAAACGTACCAAGAGACCCAGTACTTC. The chain is built from TRBV18 and TRBJ2-5; D is perhaps TRBD1 (6 bases). Between the trimmed V and J ends, which lost 8 bases and 0 bases, there was a span of 19 bases. CDR1 and CDR2 (germline): KGHSH, LQKENI. The CDR3 runs 16 residues.

The CDR3 DNA reads TGTGCCAGCAGCGTAGGGTCCCCCCGGGGTGAAAAACTGTTTTTT. Residues: CASSVGSPRGEKLFF. The V call is TRBV9, the J call TRBJ1-4, with D unclear. Per the germline V gene, CDR1 is SGDLS and CDR2 is YYNGEE. Trimming removed 0 bases at V and 7 bases at J, with 13 bases between. CDR3 length equals 15 residues.

V is TRBV29-1 and J is TRBJ2-7, with TRBD1 identical over 9 bases. After removal of 7 bases from V and 5 bases from J, the junction contained 3 bases not matched to a gene. CDR1 is SQVTM, CDR2 ANQGSEA, per germline. The length of the CDR3 is 11 residues. The CDR3 reads CSAWDRDEQYF. The CDR3 region has the DNA TGCAGCGCCTGGGACAGGGACGAGCAGTACTTC.